The clone carrying this TCR beta chain was recorded only once. This specimen belongs to a study of blood T cell repertoires in COVID-19. Study-wide context: Sources were T cells, B-cell-depleted T cells, or PBMCs; the material itself was cDNA or gDNA.

The assay was immunoSEQ multiplex PCR, and TCRdb's table has in-frame clones only and misses some. In the table there are just over 650,000 clones, 85% to 90% of which are singletons. V was pared by 8 bases and J by 7 bases, with 11 bases of the junction left unmatched. From germline, CDR1 is SEHNR and CDR2 FQNEAQ (reference sequence). This CDR3 has 14 amino acids. This receptor was identified in a woman under 30 with acute or convalescent COVID-19. The chain joins TRBV7-9 to TRBJ1-2, with 9 bases that match TRBD1. The specimen sequenced was peripheral blood. DNA for the CDR3: TGTGCCAGCCACGTCACGGGACAGGGAGGTGGCTACACCTTC. Translating gives CASHVTGQGGGYTF.